A selection of T cell receptor beta chains follows, all from one sample in a study of identical twins. TCRdb re-called the 5' RACE reads through MiXCR, storing one row per CDR3 protein. The repertoire holds approximately 300,000 distinct CDR3 sequences, with roughly 10% as singletons. These records were also assigned to another study, of yellow fever vaccine responses in identical twins.

The source material was CD8+ T cells sorted from blood. These receptors originate from a woman aged 18-29 years in good health. CDR3s include the opening cysteine and the closing phenylalanine or tryptophan. A D gene is named only where the DNA matches it firmly. Size is stated for part of the rows, as once, few or many counts, or as a class when the clone is expanded.

v_call	d_call	clone_size	j_call	cdr3_length	cdr3_nt	cdr3_aa
TRBV20-1	.	.	TRBJ2-7	14	TGCAGTGCTAGTGAGCGGACATACTCCTACGAGCAGTACTTC	CSASERTYSYEQYF
TRBV20-1	TRBD2	few	TRBJ2-7	15	TGCAGTGCCCGGACTAGCGGGAGCCCCTCCTACGAGCAGTACTTC	CSARTSGSPSYEQYF
TRBV29-1	TRBD1	many	TRBJ1-3	15	TGCAGCGTTGTGGAAACAGGGGATTCTGGAAACACCATATATTTT	CSVVETGDSGNTIYF
TRBV25-1	.	many	TRBJ2-2	12	TGTGCCAGCACAACTATGACCGGGGAGCTGTTTTTT	CASTTMTGELFF
TRBV11-2	.	many	TRBJ1-1	18	TGTGCCAGCAGCTTCCACCTTGGGGCGGGGGCGCAAGGCACTGAAGCTTTCTTT	CASSFHLGAGAQGTEAFF
TRBV28	.	few	TRBJ2-7	12	TGTGCCAGCAGCGATACAGGGTTTGAGCAGTACTTC	CASSDTGFEQYF
TRBV27	.	.	TRBJ1-1	11	TGTGCCGCAGGACGAAACACTGAAGCTTTCTTT	CAAGRNTEAFF
TRBV3-1	.	.	TRBJ2-6	19	TGTGCCAGCAGCCATTTTTCTGGGGCGACAAGCTCTGGGGCCAACGTCCTGACTTTC	CASSHFSGATSSGANVLTF
TRBV28	TRBD2	few	TRBJ2-5	19	TGTGCCAGCAGTTTATTAGCACTAGCGGGAGGATCGCTTCAAGAGACCCAGTACTTC	CASSLLALAGGSLQETQYF
TRBV9	TRBD2	few	TRBJ2-5	14	TGTGCCAGCAGCGCCGGACTAGCGGGGGATCACCAGTACTTC	CASSAGLAGDHQYF
TRBV27	.	.	TRBJ2-2	15	TGTGCCAGCAGTTTAGTCGAGCTGGGGGCCGGGGAGCTGTTTTTT	CASSLVELGAGELFF
TRBV20-1	TRBD1	few	TRBJ2-7	13	TGCAGTGCTAGAAAGACAGGGAACTACGAGCAGTACTTC	CSARKTGNYEQYF
TRBV9	.	many	TRBJ2-1	15	TGTGCCAGCACCAGTCCAGGGGTCGCCTACAATGAGCAGTTCTTC	CASTSPGVAYNEQFF
TRBV5-1	TRBD1	few	TRBJ2-3	16	TGCGCCAGCAGCTCCTCCGGGACAGGGTTTACAGATACGCAGTATTTT	CASSSSGTGFTDTQYF
TRBV20-1	TRBD1	many	TRBJ1-6	13	TGCAGTGCTTGGACAGGGGACTCCTCACCCCTCCACTTT	CSAWTGDSSPLHF
TRBV6-2/TRBV6-3	.	.	TRBJ2-7	16	TGTGCCAGCAGTTACTATAACAGGGAGTACTCCTACGAGCAGTACTTC	CASSYYNREYSYEQYF
TRBV29-1	.	few	TRBJ2-2	14	TGCAGCGTTGAAGTCGGCCAGTCCACCGGGGAGCTGTTTTTT	CSVEVGQSTGELFF
TRBV12-3/TRBV12-4	TRBD2	few	TRBJ2-3	16	TGTGCCAGCACAAATGAGGTTCTAGCGGGCCCAGATACGCAGTATTTT	CASTNEVLAGPDTQYF
TRBV7-2	.	.	TRBJ2-5	16	TGTGCCAGCAGCACCTCGGGGGTCGGGAATCAAGAGACCCAGTACTTC	CASSTSGVGNQETQYF
TRBV4-1	.	many	TRBJ1-2	14	TGCGCCAGCAGCGCCTGGACAGACTACTATGGCTACACCTTC	CASSAWTDYYGYTF
TRBV2	TRBD2	.	TRBJ2-5	16	TGTGCCAGCAGGGGACTAGCGGGGGGCGTCAAAGAGACCCAGTACTTC	CASRGLAGGVKETQYF
TRBV4-3	TRBD2	.	TRBJ2-1	15	TGCGCCAGCCGACGGACTAGTTTATCCTACAATGAGCAGTTCTTC	CASRRTSLSYNEQFF
TRBV2	TRBD2	.	TRBJ2-7	16	TGTGCCAGCAGAAACTCTCCGGGACTAGCGGGTTACGAGCAGTACTTC	CASRNSPGLAGYEQYF
TRBV27	TRBD1	few	TRBJ2-1	14	TGTGCCAGCAGTTTCGGGACAGGACTCAATGAGCAGTTCTTC	CASSFGTGLNEQFF
TRBV12-3/TRBV12-4	.	many	TRBJ2-5	17	TGTGCCAGCAGTCTGGACCCTCCTCCAGAACTGAAAGAGACCCAGTACTTC	CASSLDPPPELKETQYF
TRBV15	.	many	TRBJ1-6	14	TGTGCCACCAGCAGAGCAGAGGAAAATTCACCCCTCCACTTT	CATSRAEENSPLHF
TRBV6-5	TRBD2	many	TRBJ2-3	16	TGTGCCAGCAGTTACTTAACCGGGGGGGGTCTGGATACGCAGTATTTT	CASSYLTGGGLDTQYF
TRBV5-1	.	few	TRBJ2-7	20	TGCGCCAGCAGCTTGTACCCACCCGACCGAGCCATTAAAAGCTCCTACGAGCAGTACTTC	CASSLYPPDRAIKSSYEQYF
TRBV7-9	.	.	TRBJ2-5	13	TGTGCCAGCAGCTTAATACAGCGAGAGACCCAGTACTTC	CASSLIQRETQYF
TRBV6-2/TRBV6-3	TRBD2	.	TRBJ2-3	16	TGTGCCAGCAGCCCAGTAGCGGGAGTGGGGACAGATACGCAGTATTTT	CASSPVAGVGTDTQYF
TRBV7-9	.	few	TRBJ2-3	15	TGTGCCAGCAGCTTGGCGGGGGCTTACACAGATACGCAGTATTTT	CASSLAGAYTDTQYF
TRBV7-9	.	few	TRBJ2-1	15	TGTGCCAGCAGCTTGTGGCGGAAGACTAGTAATGAGCAGTTCTTC	CASSLWRKTSNEQFF
TRBV12-3/TRBV12-4	.	many	TRBJ1-2	14	TGTGCCAGCAGCCCCAATCTGGGAGGGGATGGCTACACCTTC	CASSPNLGGDGYTF
TRBV10-3	TRBD2	.	TRBJ2-5	14	TGTGCCATCAGGGCTAGCGGGAAACAAGAGACCCAGTACTTC	CAIRASGKQETQYF